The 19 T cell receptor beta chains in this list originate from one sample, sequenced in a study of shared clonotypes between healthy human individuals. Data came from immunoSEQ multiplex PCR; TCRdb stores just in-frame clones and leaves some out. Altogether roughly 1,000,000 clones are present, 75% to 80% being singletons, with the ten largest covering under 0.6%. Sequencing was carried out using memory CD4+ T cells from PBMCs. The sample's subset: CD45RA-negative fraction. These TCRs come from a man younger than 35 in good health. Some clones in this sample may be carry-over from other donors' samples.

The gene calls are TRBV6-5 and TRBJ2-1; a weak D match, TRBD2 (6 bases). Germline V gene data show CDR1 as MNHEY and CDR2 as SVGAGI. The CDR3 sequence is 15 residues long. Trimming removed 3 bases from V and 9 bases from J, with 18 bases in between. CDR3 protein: CASSYSRLGTAEQFF. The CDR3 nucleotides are TGTGCCAGCAGTTATTCGAGACTAGGGACTGCTGAGCAGTTCTTC.

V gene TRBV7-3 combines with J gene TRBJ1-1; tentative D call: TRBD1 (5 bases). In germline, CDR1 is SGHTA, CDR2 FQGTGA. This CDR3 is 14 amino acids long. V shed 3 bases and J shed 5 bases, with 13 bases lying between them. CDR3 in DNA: TGTGCCAGCAGCTTGGGGGAGACGGGAACTGAAGCTTTCTTT. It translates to CASSLGETGTEAFF.

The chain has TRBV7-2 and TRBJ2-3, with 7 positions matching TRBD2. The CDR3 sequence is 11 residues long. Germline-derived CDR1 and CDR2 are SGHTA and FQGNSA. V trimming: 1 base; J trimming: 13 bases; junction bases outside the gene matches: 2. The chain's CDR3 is CASSLGTREYF. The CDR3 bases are TGTGCCAGCAGCTTAGGGACTAGAGAGTATTTT.

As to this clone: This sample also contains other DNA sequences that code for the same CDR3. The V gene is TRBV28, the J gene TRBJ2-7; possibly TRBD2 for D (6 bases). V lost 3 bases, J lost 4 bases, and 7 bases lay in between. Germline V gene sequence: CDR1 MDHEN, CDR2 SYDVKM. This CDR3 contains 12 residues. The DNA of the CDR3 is TGTGCCAGCAGTTTGGGGGGATACGAGCAGTACTTC. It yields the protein CASSLGGYEQYF.

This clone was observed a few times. CDR3 DNA: TGTGCCAGCAGCTTAGCCGGGACTAACAAGAGGGCCCAGTACTTC. This translates into CASSLAGTNKRAQYF. This sequence joins TRBV11-2 and TRBJ2-5; 7 nucleotides agree with TRBD2. The CDR3 consists of 15 residues. Germline values: CDR1 SGHAT, CDR2 FQNNGV. The ends lost 1 base at V and 9 bases at J; junction bases unmatched: 11.

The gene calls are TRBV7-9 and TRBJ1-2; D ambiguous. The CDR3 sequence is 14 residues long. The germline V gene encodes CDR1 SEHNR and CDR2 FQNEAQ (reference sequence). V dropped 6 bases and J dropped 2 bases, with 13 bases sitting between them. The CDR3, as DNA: TGTGCCAGCAGGCCCTTTGACGGGAACTATGGCTACACCTTC. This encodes CASRPFDGNYGYTF.

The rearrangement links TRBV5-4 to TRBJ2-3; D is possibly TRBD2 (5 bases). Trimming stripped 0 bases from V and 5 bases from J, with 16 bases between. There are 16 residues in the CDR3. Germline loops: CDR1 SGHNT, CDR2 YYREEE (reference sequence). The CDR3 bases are TGTGCCAGCAGCTTGGCCGGGTCGAGAGGGAAAGATACGCAGTATTTT. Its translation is CASSLAGSRGKDTQYF.

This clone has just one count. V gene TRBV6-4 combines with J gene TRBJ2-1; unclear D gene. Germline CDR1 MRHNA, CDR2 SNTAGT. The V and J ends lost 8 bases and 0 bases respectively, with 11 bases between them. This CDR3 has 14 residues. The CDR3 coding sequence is TGTGCCAGCTCTCCGAGCCACTCCTACAATGAGCAGTTCTTC. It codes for CASSPSHSYNEQFF.

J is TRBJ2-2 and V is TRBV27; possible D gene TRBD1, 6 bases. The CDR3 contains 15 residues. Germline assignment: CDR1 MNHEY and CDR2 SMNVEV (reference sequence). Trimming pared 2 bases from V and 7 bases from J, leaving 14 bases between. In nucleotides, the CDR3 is TGTGCCAGCAGTTTAGGGAACAGGGTGGTCGGGGAGCTGTTTTTT. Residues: CASSLGNRVVGELFF.

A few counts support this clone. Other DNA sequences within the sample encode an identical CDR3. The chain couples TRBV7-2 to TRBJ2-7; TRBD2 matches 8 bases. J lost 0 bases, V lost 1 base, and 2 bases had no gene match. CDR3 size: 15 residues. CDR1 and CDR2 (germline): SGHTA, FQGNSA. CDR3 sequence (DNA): TGTGCCAGCAGCTTAGACAGCGGGAGCTCCTACGAGCAGTACTTC. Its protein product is CASSLDSGSSYEQYF.

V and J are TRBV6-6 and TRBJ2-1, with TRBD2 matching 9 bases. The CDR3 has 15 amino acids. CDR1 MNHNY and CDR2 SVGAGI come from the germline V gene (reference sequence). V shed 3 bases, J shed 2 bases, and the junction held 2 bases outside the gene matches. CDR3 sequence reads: CASSYGGGAYNEQFF. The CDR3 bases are TGTGCCAGCAGTTATGGCGGGGGGGCCTACAATGAGCAGTTCTTC.

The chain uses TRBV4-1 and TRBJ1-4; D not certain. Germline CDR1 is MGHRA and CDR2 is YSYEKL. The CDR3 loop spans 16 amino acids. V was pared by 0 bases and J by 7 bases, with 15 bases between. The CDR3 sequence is CASSQERTFSGEKLFF. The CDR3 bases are TGCGCCAGCAGCCAAGAGAGGACCTTTTCGGGTGAAAAACTGTTTTTT.

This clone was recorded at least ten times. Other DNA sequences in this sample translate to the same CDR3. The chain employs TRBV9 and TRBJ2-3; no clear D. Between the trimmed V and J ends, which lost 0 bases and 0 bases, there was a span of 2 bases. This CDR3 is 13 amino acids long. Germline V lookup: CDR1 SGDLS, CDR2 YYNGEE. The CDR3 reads CASSVVSTDTQYF. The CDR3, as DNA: TGTGCCAGCAGCGTAGTCAGCACAGATACGCAGTATTTT.

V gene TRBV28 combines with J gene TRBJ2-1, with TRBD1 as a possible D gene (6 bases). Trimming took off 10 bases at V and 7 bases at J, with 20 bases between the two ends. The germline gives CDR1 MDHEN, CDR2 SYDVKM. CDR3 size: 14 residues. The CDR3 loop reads CAIQGTSRWNEQFF. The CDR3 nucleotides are TGTGCCATCCAGGGGACCTCTCGGTGGAATGAGCAGTTCTTC.

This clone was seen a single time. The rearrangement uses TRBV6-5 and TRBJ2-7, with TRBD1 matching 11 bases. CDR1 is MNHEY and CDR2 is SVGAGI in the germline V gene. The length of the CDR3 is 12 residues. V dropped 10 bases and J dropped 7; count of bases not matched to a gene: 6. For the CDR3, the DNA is TGTGCCAACGGACAGGGGGCAGAAGAGCAGTACTTC. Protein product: CANGQGAEEQYF.

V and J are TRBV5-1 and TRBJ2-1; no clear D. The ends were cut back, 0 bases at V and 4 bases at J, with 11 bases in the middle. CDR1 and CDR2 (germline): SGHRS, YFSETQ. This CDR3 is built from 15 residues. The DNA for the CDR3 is TGCGCCAGCAGCTTGGCGGCTAGATCTTACAATGAGCAGTTCTTC. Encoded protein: CASSLAARSYNEQFF.

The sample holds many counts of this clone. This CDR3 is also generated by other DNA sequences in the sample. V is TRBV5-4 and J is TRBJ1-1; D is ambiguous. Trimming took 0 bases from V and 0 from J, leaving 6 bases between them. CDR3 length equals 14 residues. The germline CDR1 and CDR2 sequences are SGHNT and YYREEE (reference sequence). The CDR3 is CASSLDRMNTEAFF. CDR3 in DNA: TGTGCCAGCAGCTTGGACAGAATGAACACTGAAGCTTTCTTT.

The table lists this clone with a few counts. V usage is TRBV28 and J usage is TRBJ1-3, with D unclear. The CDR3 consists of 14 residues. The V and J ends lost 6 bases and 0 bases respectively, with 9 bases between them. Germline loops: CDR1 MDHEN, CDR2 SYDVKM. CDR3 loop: CASREKTSGNTIYF. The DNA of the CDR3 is TGTGCCAGCAGAGAGAAAACCTCTGGAAACACCATATATTTT.

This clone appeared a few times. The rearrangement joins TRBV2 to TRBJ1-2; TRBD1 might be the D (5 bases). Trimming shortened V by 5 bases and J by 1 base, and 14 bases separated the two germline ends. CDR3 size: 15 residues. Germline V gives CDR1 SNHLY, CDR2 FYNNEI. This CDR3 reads CASSSIGADNYGYTF. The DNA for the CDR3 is TGTGCCAGCAGTTCTATCGGGGCTGATAACTATGGCTACACCTTC.